This is a list of T cell receptor beta chains from one sample in a study of spatial heterogeneity in lung cancer. Each CDR3 protein is one row after TCRdb ran MiXCR on the 5' RACE reads. The sample holds more than 15,000 distinct CDR3 sequences, roughly 6% seen once. This sample comprised lung tumor tissue, obtained at surgery. All receptors derive from a male donor with early-stage non-small cell lung cancer. Both conserved end residues are part of each CDR3. A D gene is named only where the DNA matches it firmly. Size tells how often a clone was seen (once, few, many) or the class of an expanded clone, and some rows leave it out.

TRBJ2-5 | . | TRBV7-6 | medium-sized | TGTGCCAGCAGCTTAGCCGCCGTGGCAGGGAGTACGGAGACCCAGTACTTC | CASSLAAVAGSTETQYF
TRBJ1-1 | . | TRBV7-3 | many | TGTGCCAGCAGCCCAGGGTTAGAAACTGAAGCTTTCTTT | CASSPGLETEAFF
TRBJ2-7 | TRBD1 | TRBV7-6 | many | TGTGCCAGCAGCTTAGTCGCCGGGACAGGGATCAGCGAGCAGTACTTC | CASSLVAGTGISEQYF
TRBJ2-3 | TRBD1 | TRBV7-2 | . | TGTGCCAGCAGCCCAGGGGGAATTCCAGATACGCAGTATTTT | CASSPGGIPDTQYF
TRBJ2-5 | TRBD2 | TRBV7-2 | many | TGTGCCAGCAGCCCCGCACTAGCGGGCCAAGAGACCCAGTACTTC | CASSPALAGQETQYF
TRBJ2-7 | TRBD1 | TRBV29-1 | many | TGCAGCGTTGGAACAGGGGGAAACTACGAGCAGTACTTC | CSVGTGGNYEQYF
TRBJ2-5 | TRBD2 | TRBV5-6 | . | TGTGCCAGCAGCTTGGCCAGACTAGCGGGAGTAGAGACCCAGTACTTC | CASSLARLAGVETQYF
TRBJ1-1 | . | TRBV27 | many | TGTGCCAGCAGCAAAACAGGGAGATGGAAACGAGCTTTCTTT | CASSKTGRWKRAFF
TRBJ2-3 | TRBD2 | TRBV7-2 | . | TGTGCCAGCAGCTTAGGCGGGAGGGCAGATACGCAGTATTTT | CASSLGGRADTQYF
TRBJ1-5 | TRBD1 | TRBV2 | few | TGTGCCAGCCAGGGACAGGGGAATCAGCCCCAGCATTTT | CASQGQGNQPQHF
TRBJ2-1 | TRBD2 | TRBV6-2/TRBV6-3 | . | TGTGCCAGCAGTTACACTAGCGCCTTGTTCAATGAGCAGTTCTTC | CASSYTSALFNEQFF
TRBJ1-5 | TRBD1 | TRBV28 | many | TGTGCCAGCAGAGGACAGGCCGATCAGCCCCAGCATTTT | CASRGQADQPQHF
TRBJ2-7 | TRBD1 | TRBV5-5 | many | TGTGCCAGCAGCTTGGTAGGGACAGGATTTACCTACGAGCAGTACTTC | CASSLVGTGFTYEQYF
TRBJ2-7 | TRBD1 | TRBV18 | . | TGTGCCAGCTCACGGAAGGAACAGGGGGCCTACGAGCAGTACTTC | CASSRKEQGAYEQYF
TRBJ2-3 | TRBD2 | TRBV28 | many | TGTGCCAGCAGTTCCGGGACTAGCGGGAGTACAGATACGCAGTATTTT | CASSSGTSGSTDTQYF
TRBJ2-2 | . | TRBV24-1 | . | TGTGCCACCAGTGACCTACCCCCGGGACACGGGAACACCGGGGAGCTGTTTTTT | CATSDLPPGHGNTGELFF
TRBJ2-1 | . | TRBV30 | many | TGTGCCTGGAGTGCTTCGGCGCGGGAGCAGTTCTTC | CAWSASAREQFF
TRBJ1-1 | TRBD1 | TRBV12-3/TRBV12-4 | . | TGTGCCAGCAGTTTCCAGACAGGGATGAACACTGAAGCTTTCTTT | CASSFQTGMNTEAFF
TRBJ2-3 | . | TRBV7-6 | few | TGTGCCAGCAGCTTAGTGGGGGCCGGCACAGATACGCAGTATTTT | CASSLVGAGTDTQYF
TRBJ2-7 | TRBD1 | TRBV5-1 | many | TGCGCCAGCAGCTCGGGACAGGGAACCTACGAGCAGTACTTC | CASSSGQGTYEQYF
TRBJ1-1 | TRBD1 | TRBV29-1 | few | TGCAGCGTTGCGGGACAGGGGAGCACTGAAGCTTTCTTT | CSVAGQGSTEAFF
TRBJ1-5 | . | TRBV7-9 | many | TGTGCCAGCAGCCCCGCCGGAGGGCCCAATCAGCCCCAGCATTTT | CASSPAGGPNQPQHF
TRBJ2-5 | TRBD1 | TRBV5-6 | many | TGTGCCAGCAGCCCCGGGACAGTCGTCGAGACCCAGTACTTC | CASSPGTVVETQYF
TRBJ2-3 | . | TRBV6-1 | few | TGTGCCAGCATTAGGACAGGCACAGATACGCAGTATTTT | CASIRTGTDTQYF
TRBJ2-3 | . | TRBV7-2 | many | TGTGCCAGCAGCTTAAATACGCAGTATTTT | CASSLNTQYF
TRBJ1-4 | TRBD1 | TRBV6-2/TRBV6-3 | many | TGTGCCAGCAGTGACCCGGGACAGACCGCATCCCGACTGTTTTTT | CASSDPGQTASRLFF
TRBJ2-5 | TRBD1 | TRBV7-2 | many | TGTGCCAGCAGCCTCGGGACAGCTATACAGTACCAAGAGACCCAGTACTTC | CASSLGTAIQYQETQYF
TRBJ2-3 | TRBD2 | TRBV4-2 | many | TGTGCCAGCAGCCAAGATCGGGGGGGCACAGATACGCAGTATTTT | CASSQDRGGTDTQYF
TRBJ1-4 | . | TRBV20-1 | many | TGCAGTGCTGCCCCCACAGCAACTAATGAAAAACTGTTTTTT | CSAAPTATNEKLFF
TRBJ2-1 | . | TRBV28 | many | TGTGCCAGCAGTTTGGGAGCGGGTGTCTCCTACAATGAGCAGTTCTTC | CASSLGAGVSYNEQFF
TRBJ1-6 | . | TRBV6-6 | many | TGTGCCAGCAGTAAGATTAGCACCTATAATTCACCCCTCCACTTT | CASSKISTYNSPLHF
TRBJ2-1 | . | TRBV5-4 | . | TGTGCCAGCAGCCCCGGGACTGCGAGCAATGAGCAGTTCTTC | CASSPGTASNEQFF
TRBJ2-1 | . | TRBV9 | . | TGTGCCAGCAGCCCCCATGCCGACTCCCGGAACAATGAGCAGTTCTTC | CASSPHADSRNNEQFF
TRBJ1-5 | . | TRBV5-1 | many | TGCGCCAGCAGCTTTGGCAGCAATCAGCCCCAGCATTTT | CASSFGSNQPQHF
TRBJ2-7 | . | TRBV7-2 | . | TGTGCCAGCAGCTTAGCCCGGACATTTACCTACGAGCAGTACTTC | CASSLARTFTYEQYF
TRBJ2-7 | TRBD2 | TRBV2 | many | TGTGCCAACCTCGGGACTAGTATATACGAGCAGTACTTC | CANLGTSIYEQYF